The T cell receptor beta chain described here comes from a study of vaccination and CD4 T cells after COVID-19. Background on the study: Cells received overlapping spike peptides from SARS-CoV-2, HCoV-NL63, HCoV-OC43 and HCoV-229E as stimulation.

Concerning this clonotype itself: Its specificity is not known.

The V and J ends lost 3 bases and 1 base respectively, with 9 bases between them. CDR3 length equals 15 residues. Germline values: CDR1 MNHNS, CDR2 SASEGT. At the Johns Hopkins FTIC core, DNA taken from cultured CD4+ T cells was sequenced by way of the Oncomine TCR Beta short-read assay. DNA came from CD4+ T cells after culture. TCRdb reprocessed the PCR reads via MiXCR and lists one record per CDR3 protein. The sample has 4,000 to 5,000 distinct CDR3 sequences; around 40% are singletons. The treatment was: roughly 10-day PBMC culture with coronavirus spike peptide pools or control peptides (ViraFEST assay). An unexposed donor provided the CD4+ T cells, which were collected before the COVID-19 pandemic (2011-2018). ViraFEST stimulated the growth of antigen-specific T cells using peptide pools and subsequently profiled their TCRs by sequencing.

This sequence originates from a human donor in good health. The V gene is TRBV6-1, the J gene TRBJ2-2; D call uncertain. The source material was CD4+ T cells from blood, cultured in vitro. CDR3 sequence: CASSETDGNTGELFF. The CDR3 DNA follows: TGTGCCAGCAGTGAGACGGACGGGAACACCGGGGAGCTGTTTTTT.